This T cell receptor (beta chain) was identified in a study of blood T cells in healthy people across ages. Trimming cost V 1 base and J 3 bases; bases outside gene matches: 4. Germline CDR1 and CDR2: DFQATT and SNEGSKA (reference sequence). The CDR3 loop spans 15 amino acids. Donors were systemically healthy Caucasian individuals from Russia aged about 6 to 95 years. General study points: Higher diversity and more naive CD4+ cells were features of long-lived donors, compared to aged donors. Roughly linearly, TCR beta diversity per million T cells fell as age increased. Calculation of diversity from one million T cells yielded estimates considered to be underestimates.

In its sample, this clonotype was seen a few times. Its antigen is undetermined. A second about 6 to 11 cycle PCR used barcoded and J-beta primers. TCRdb independently ran MiXCR on the 5' RACE reads; one entry per CDR3 protein. The profile shows 1.5 million to 2 million distinct CDR3 sequences, 25% to 30% of them singletons. The source material was blood. The clonotype comes from a young woman in good health. The rearrangement uses TRBV20-1 and TRBJ1-2, with TRBD1 matching over 11 bases. The CDR3 DNA is TGCAGTGCTAGAGCACGGGACAGGGGGTACTATGGCTACACCTTC. It translates to CSARARDRGYYGYTF.